This T cell receptor beta chain is drawn from a study of cytomegalovirus exposure and HLA in healthy donors. Each of the donors was a healthy bone marrow donor. At the time of sampling, donors were nominally healthy, though unrecorded immune exposures were likely. This clone has a handful of counts. Its antigen is still unknown. The CDR3 runs 14 residues. V lost 3 bases to trimming and J lost 3 bases, with 8 bases between them. The germline V gene has CDR1 LNHDA and CDR2 SQIVND (reference sequence). This PCR relied on a set of 60 Vbeta primers and 13 Jbeta primers. The table came from immunoSEQ multiplex PCR; TCRdb's copy has only in-frame clones and leaves some out. The sample has roughly 180,000 clones, approximately 80% seen once. Study findings and constraints: Another analysis was done later, and it associated approximately 17,000 TCR beta sequences with HLA alleles at 0.05 false discovery rate.

The TCR comes from a girl aged 2-9 years in good health and CMV-seropositive. The rearrangement links TRBV19 to TRBJ1-4; D is undetermined. The material sequenced was PBMCs. The CDR3 nucleotides are TGTGCCAGTAGTATCAGGCAGTCTAATGAAAAACTGTTTTTT. As protein: CASSIRQSNEKLFF.